A selection of T cell receptor beta chains follows, all from one sample in a study of OX40 agonist ivuxolimab in advanced cancers. Method: immunoSEQ multiplex PCR; TCRdb's copy keeps in-frame clones and lacks some. Of 45,000 to 60,000 clones listed, approximately 87% are singletons. This specimen was CD4+ or CD8+ T cells sorted from blood, taken in a trial of the OX40 agonist ivuxolimab. The receptors shown here come from an adult with an advanced solid tumor such as melanoma, head and neck, liver or kidney cancer. Both conserved end residues are part of each CDR3. The D gene is left open where the match is weak. The listing skips clone size in some rows; elsewhere it reads once, few, many or a size class.

d_call | j_call | clone_size | v_call | cdr3_aa | cdr3_nt
. | TRBJ1-1 | . | TRBV11-2 | CASSLDLVNTEAFF | TGTGCCAGCAGCTTAGATCTGGTGAACACTGAAGCTTTCTTT
. | TRBJ1-3 | . | TRBV28 | CASISRSSGNTIYF | TGTGCCAGCATTTCTCGGAGCTCTGGAAACACCATATATTTT
TRBD2 | TRBJ2-1 | few | TRBV29-1 | CSVLPLAGLSNEQFF | TGCAGCGTTCTCCCCCTAGCGGGGCTAAGTAATGAGCAGTTCTTC
TRBD2 | TRBJ2-2 | . | TRBV6-6 | CASSSGTSGTRLFF | TGTGCCAGCAGTTCCGGGACTAGCGGTACCAGACTGTTTTTT
TRBD1 | TRBJ2-6 | . | TRBV27 | CASSFGDRRSGANVLTF | TGTGCCAGCAGTTTTGGGGACAGGCGCTCTGGGGCCAACGTCCTGACTTTC
. | TRBJ1-1 | medium-sized | TRBV6-5 | CASSYDMGTEAFF | TGTGCCAGCAGTTATGACATGGGGACTGAAGCTTTCTTT
. | TRBJ1-1 | . | TRBV2 | CALNSNGFSEAFF | TGTGCTCTAAACTCGAACGGCTTCTCTGAAGCTTTCTTT
. | TRBJ2-7 | . | TRBV10-3 | CATSGTTYEQYF | TGTGCCACTTCAGGGACCACCTACGAGCAGTACTTC
. | TRBJ1-6 | once | TRBV28 | CASSLSWRSSPLHF | TGTGCCAGCAGTTTATCCTGGAGGAGTTCACCCCTCCACTTT
. | TRBJ1-5 | . | TRBV27 | CASSLERVGQPQHF | TGTGCCAGCAGTTTAGAAAGGGTCGGCCAGCCCCAGCATTTT
. | TRBJ2-5 | . | TRBV5-1 | CASSLNQETQYF | TGCGCCAGCAGCTTGAACCAAGAGACCCAGTACTTC
TRBD1 | TRBJ1-6 | . | TRBV5-1 | CASSSTGGDTSPLHF | TGCGCCAGCAGCTCTACAGGGGGCGATACTTCACCCCTCCACTTT
. | TRBJ1-1 | . | TRBV19 | CASSITGMNTEAFF | TGTGCCAGTAGTATTACGGGAATGAACACTGAAGCTTTCTTT
TRBD2 | TRBJ2-2 | . | TRBV5-1 | CASSITSGGDTGELFF | TGCGCCAGCAGTATTACTAGCGGGGGTGACACCGGGGAGCTGTTTTTT
TRBD2 | TRBJ2-3 | . | TRBV5-1 | CASSLGRLAVSTDTQYF | TGCGCCAGCAGCCTCGGTCGGCTAGCGGTTTCTACAGATACGCAGTATTTT
. | TRBJ2-7 | . | TRBV19 | CASSISRGLRWGTYEQYF | TGTGCCAGTAGTATATCAAGAGGGTTGAGATGGGGCACCTACGAGCAGTACTTC
. | TRBJ1-1 | . | TRBV6-5 | CASSYGGPITPEAFF | TGTGCCAGCAGTTACGGGGGGCCAATAACCCCTGAAGCTTTCTTT
. | TRBJ2-7 | medium-sized | TRBV5-4 | CASSLGGGPSYEQYF | TGTGCCAGCAGCTTAGGCGGGGGCCCGTCCTACGAGCAGTACTTC
. | TRBJ2-7 | . | TRBV27 | CASSSGTRQFGYEQYF | TGTGCCAGCAGTTCCGGCACACGACAGTTTGGCTACGAGCAGTACTTC
. | TRBJ2-2 | . | TRBV9 | CASRVTGNTGELFF | TGTGCCAGCAGGGTAACAGGAAACACCGGGGAGCTGTTTTTT
TRBD1 | TRBJ1-1 | few | TRBV5-1 | CASSFGTGLNTEAFF | TGCGCCAGCAGCTTCGGGACAGGGCTAAACACTGAAGCTTTCTTT